This record concerns one TCR beta chain sequence. This sample is part of a study of blood T cell repertoires in COVID-19. Study background: Both acute and convalescent COVID-19 samples were obtained from the United States, Italy and Spain. The analysed material was cDNA or gDNA that came from T cells, B-cell-depleted T cells, or PBMCs.

Original processing notes: Cell counts per sample came from amplifying reference gene primers. Method: immunoSEQ multiplex PCR; TCRdb's copy keeps in-frame clones and lacks some. V and J calls and clone size are those listed in that table; D and trimming were worked out from the DNA. Here the sample spans 45,000 to 60,000 clones, approximately 90% being singletons. CDR3 size: 15 residues. Germline CDR1 is LGHNA and CDR2 is YNFKEQ. Losses at the gene ends were 4 bases for V and 5 bases for J; bases not matched to a gene: 5. The chain recombines TRBV4-2 with TRBJ1-4; 9 bases fit TRBD1. This TCR was recovered from a man between 60 and 75 years old with acute or convalescent COVID-19. The sequencing input was peripheral blood. The CDR3, as DNA: TGTGCCAGCAGCCCTTACAGGGGGCAAAATGAAAAACTGTTTTTT. Its translation: CASSPYRGQNEKLFF.